This T cell receptor beta chain was recorded in a study of T cell responses to AZD1222 COVID-19 vaccine. Libraries were prepared by immunoSEQ multiplex PCR; TCRdb keeps only in-frame clonotypes and omits some of them. The profile shows approximately 170,000 clones, just over 90% of them singletons. CDR1 and CDR2 from the germline V gene are SNHLY and FYNNEI. V was trimmed by 8 bases and J by 1 base, leaving 20 bases between them. This CDR3 spans 16 amino acids. The origin of this receptor is an adult in good health. Sequences were derived from peripheral blood, sampled on day 0 of AZD1222 vaccination. The chain uses TRBV2 and TRBJ2-5; D perhaps matches TRBD2 (5 bases). The CDR3 nucleotides read TGTGCCAGCTCACCGACCGCCGGGATCCCCCAAGAGACCCAGTACTTC. Encoded protein: CASSPTAGIPQETQYF.